Sequencing of this T cell receptor beta chain was carried out in a study of blood T cell repertoires in COVID-19. CDR3 size: 11 residues. CDR1 and CDR2 from the germline V gene are MNHEY and SVGAGI. Here immunoSEQ multiplex PCR was the method, and the copy in TCRdb shows in-frame clones only, minus some. In the table there are about 350,000 clones, roughly 89% of which are singletons. Of note for this clone: An end of the junction does not agree with germline; a read error may underlie this.

The sequencing input was peripheral blood. The TCR comes from an older woman with COVID-19, enrolled during active disease. The chain carries TRBV6-5 and TRBJ2-7; D is unclear. In DNA, the CDR3 is TGCGCCACCGGCGGCTCCTACGAGCAGTACTTC. Translated, it gives CATGGSYEQYF.